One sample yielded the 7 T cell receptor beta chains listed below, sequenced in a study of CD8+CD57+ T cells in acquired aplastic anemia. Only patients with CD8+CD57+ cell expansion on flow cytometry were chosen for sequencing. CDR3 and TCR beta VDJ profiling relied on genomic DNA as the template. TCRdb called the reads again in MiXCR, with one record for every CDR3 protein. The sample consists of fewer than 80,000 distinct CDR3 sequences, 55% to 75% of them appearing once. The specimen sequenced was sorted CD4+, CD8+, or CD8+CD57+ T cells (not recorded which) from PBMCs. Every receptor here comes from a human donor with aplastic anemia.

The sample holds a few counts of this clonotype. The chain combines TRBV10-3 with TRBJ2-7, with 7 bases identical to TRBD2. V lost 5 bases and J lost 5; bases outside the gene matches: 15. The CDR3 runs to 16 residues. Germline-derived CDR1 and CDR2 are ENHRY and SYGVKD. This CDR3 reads CAISRGGAGTDDEQYF. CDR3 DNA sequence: TGTGCCATCAGTAGGGGAGGGGCAGGGACGGACGACGAGCAGTACTTC.

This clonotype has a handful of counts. CDR3: CSARYSENTEAFF. The DNA of the CDR3 is TGCAGTGCTAGATACAGTGAGAACACTGAAGCTTTCTTT. V gene TRBV20-1 combines with J gene TRBJ1-1; D ambiguous. CDR3 length equals 13 residues. The V end was cut by 2 bases, the J end by 1 base, with 8 bases between. Germline V lookup: CDR1 DFQATT, CDR2 SNEGSKA (reference sequence).

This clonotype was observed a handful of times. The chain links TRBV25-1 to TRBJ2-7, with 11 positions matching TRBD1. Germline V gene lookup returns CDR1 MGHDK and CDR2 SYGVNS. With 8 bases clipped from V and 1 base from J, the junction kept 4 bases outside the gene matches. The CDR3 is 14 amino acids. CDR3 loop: CASSGQGASYEQYF. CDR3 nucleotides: TGTGCCAGCTCCGGACAGGGGGCTTCCTACGAGCAGTACTTC.

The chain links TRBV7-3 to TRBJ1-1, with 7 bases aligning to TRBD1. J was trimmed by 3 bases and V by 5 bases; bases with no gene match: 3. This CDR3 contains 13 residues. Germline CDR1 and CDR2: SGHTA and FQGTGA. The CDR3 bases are TGTGCCAGCAGCGGCACAGGGGACACTGAAGCTTTCTTT. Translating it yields CASSGTGDTEAFF.

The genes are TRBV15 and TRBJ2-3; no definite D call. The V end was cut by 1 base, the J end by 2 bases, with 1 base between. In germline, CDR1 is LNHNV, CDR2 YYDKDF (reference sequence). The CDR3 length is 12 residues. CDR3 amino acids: CATSRATDTQYF. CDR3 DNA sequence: TGTGCCACCAGCAGAGCCACAGATACGCAGTATTTT.

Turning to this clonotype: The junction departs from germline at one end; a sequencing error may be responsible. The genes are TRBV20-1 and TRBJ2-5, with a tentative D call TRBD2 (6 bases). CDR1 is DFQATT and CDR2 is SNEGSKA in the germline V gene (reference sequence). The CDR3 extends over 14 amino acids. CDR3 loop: CSARDRERAETQYF. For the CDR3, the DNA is TGCAGTGCCAGAGATAGAGAGCGGGCGGAGACCCAGTACTTC.

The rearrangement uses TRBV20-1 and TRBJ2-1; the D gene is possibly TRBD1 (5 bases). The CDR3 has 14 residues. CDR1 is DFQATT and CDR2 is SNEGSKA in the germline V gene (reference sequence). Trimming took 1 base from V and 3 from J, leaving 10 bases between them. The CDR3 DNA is TGCAGTGCTAGAGGACGGCAGGGCTACAATGAGCAGTTCTTC. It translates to CSARGRQGYNEQFF.